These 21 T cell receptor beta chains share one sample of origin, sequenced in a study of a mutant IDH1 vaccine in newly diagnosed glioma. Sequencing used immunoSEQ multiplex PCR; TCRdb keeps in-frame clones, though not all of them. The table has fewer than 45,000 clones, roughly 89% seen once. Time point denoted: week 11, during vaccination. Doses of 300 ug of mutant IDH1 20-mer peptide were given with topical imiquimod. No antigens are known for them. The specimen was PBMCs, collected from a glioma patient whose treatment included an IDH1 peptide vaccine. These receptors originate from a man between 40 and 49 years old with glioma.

The CDR3 DNA reads as TGTGCCAGCAGCTTTCCGGCTAGCGGGATAGAGACCCAGTACTTC. This encodes CASSFPASGIETQYF. This chain uses TRBV5-6 with TRBJ2-5; 9 positions agree with TRBD2. Germline assignment: CDR1 SGHDT and CDR2 YYEEEE. Trimming took 2 bases from V and 4 from J; bases not matched to a gene: 6. The CDR3 contains 15 residues.

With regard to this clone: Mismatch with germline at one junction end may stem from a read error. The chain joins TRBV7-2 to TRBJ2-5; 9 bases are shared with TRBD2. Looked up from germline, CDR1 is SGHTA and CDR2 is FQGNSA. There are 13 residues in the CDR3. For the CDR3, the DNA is TGTGCCAGCAGCTCCCCCGGGACTAGCCGACGGCACTTC. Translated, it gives CASSSPGTSRRHF.

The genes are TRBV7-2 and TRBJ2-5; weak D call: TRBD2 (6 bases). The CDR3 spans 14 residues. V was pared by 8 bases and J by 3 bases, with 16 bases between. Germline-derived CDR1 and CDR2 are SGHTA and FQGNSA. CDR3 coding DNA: TGTGCCAGCTCTGGGAGGAGAGGGGAAGAGACCCAGTACTTC. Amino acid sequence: CASSGRRGEETQYF.

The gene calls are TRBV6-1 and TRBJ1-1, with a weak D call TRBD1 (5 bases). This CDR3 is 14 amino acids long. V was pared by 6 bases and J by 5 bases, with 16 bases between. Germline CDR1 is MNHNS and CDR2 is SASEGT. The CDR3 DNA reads TGTGCCAGCAGGGCTCCCGCTGGGGGAACTGAAGCTTTCTTT. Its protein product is CASRAPAGGTEAFF.

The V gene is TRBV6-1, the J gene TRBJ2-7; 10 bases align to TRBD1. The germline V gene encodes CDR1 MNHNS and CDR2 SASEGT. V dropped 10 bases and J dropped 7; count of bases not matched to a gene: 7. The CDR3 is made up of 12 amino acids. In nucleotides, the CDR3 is TGTGCCACCCTGACAGGGGGCAGGGAGCAGTACTTC. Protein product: CATLTGGREQYF.

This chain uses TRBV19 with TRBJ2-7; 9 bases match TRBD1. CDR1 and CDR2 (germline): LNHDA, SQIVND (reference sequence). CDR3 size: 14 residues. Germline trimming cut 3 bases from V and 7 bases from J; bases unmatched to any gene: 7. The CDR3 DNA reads TGTGCCAGTAGTATTTTACAGGGGGCAAGGGAGCAGTACTTC. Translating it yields CASSILQGAREQYF.

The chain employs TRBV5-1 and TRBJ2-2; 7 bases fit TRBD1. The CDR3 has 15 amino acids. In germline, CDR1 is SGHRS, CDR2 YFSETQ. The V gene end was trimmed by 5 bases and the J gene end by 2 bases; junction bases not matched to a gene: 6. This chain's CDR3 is CASRYDRVNTGELFF. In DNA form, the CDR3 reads TGCGCCAGCAGATATGACAGGGTAAACACCGGGGAGCTGTTTTTT. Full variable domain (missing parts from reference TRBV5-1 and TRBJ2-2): KAGVTQTPRYLIKTRGQQVTLSCSPISGHRSVSWYQQTPGQGLQFLFEYFSETQRNKGNFPGRFSGRQFSNSRSEMNVSTLELGDSALYLCASRYDRVNTGELFFGEGSRLTVL.

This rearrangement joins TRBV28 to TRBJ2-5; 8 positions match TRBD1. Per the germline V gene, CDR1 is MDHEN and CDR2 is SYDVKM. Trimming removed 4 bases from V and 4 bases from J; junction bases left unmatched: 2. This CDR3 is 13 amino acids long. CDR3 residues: CASSSGGRETQYF. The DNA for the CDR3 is TGTGCCAGCAGTTCAGGGGGCCGAGAGACCCAGTACTTC.

CDR3 sequence (DNA): TGCGCCAGCAGCATTAGGACCGGTTTCCCGAACACCGGGGAGCTGTTTTTT. Translating it yields CASSIRTGFPNTGELFF. The chain employs TRBV5-1 and TRBJ2-2; no firm D call. CDR1 SGHRS and CDR2 YFSETQ come from the germline V gene. The CDR3 covers 17 residues. Trimming took 4 bases from V and 0 from J, leaving 16 bases between them.

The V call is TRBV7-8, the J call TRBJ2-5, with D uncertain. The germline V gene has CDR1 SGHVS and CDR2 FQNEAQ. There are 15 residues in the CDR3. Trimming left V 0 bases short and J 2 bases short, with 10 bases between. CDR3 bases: TGTGCCAGCAGCTTAGCGTTAACAAAACAAGAGACCCAGTACTTC. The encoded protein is CASSLALTKQETQYF. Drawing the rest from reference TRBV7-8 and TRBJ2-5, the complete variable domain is GAGVSQSPRYKVAKRGQDVALRCDPISGHVSLFWYQQALGQGPEFLTYFQNEAQLDKSGLPSDRFFAERPEGSVSTLKIQRTQQEDSAVYLCASSLALTKQETQYFGPGTRLLVL.

The CDR3 sequence: CASSEEAEQPQHF. CDR3 in DNA: TGTGCCAGCAGTGAGGAGGCCGAACAGCCCCAGCATTTT. The chain has TRBV6-4 and TRBJ1-5; D unclear. Germline V gene data show CDR1 as MRHNA and CDR2 as SNTAGT. CDR3 length equals 13 residues. The V and J ends lost 3 bases and 7 bases respectively, with 10 bases between them.

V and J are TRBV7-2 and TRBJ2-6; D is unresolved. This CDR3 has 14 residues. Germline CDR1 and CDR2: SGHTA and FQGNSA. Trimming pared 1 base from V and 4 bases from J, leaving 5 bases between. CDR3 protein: CASSLGTGANVLTF. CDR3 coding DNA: TGTGCCAGCAGCTTAGGGACCGGGGCCAACGTCCTGACTTTC. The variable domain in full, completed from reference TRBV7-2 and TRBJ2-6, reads GAGVSQSPSNKVTEKGKDVELRCDPISGHTALYWYRQSLGQGLEFLIYFQGNSAPDKSGLPSDRFSAERTGGSVSTLTIQRTQQEDSAVYLCASSLGTGANVLTFGAGSRLTVL.

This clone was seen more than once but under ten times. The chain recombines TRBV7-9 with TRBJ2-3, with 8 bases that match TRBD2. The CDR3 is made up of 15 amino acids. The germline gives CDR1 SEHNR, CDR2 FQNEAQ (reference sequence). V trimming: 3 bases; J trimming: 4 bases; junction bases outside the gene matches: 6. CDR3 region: CASSFSGRGSDTQYF. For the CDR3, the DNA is TGTGCCAGCAGCTTCAGCGGGAGAGGATCAGATACGCAGTATTTT.

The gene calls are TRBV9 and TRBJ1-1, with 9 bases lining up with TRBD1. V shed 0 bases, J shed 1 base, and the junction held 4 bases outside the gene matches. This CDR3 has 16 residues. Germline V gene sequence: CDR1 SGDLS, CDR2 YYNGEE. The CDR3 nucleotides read TGTGCCAGCAGCGTAGATTGGGGACAGGGGAACACTGAAGCTTTCTTT. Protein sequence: CASSVDWGQGNTEAFF.

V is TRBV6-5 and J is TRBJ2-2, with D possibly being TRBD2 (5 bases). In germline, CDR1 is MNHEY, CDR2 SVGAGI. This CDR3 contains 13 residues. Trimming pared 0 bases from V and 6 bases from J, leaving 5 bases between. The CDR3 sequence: CASSYSRAGELFF. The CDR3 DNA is TGTGCCAGCAGTTACTCGAGGGCCGGGGAGCTGTTTTTT.

The CDR3 sequence: CASSNTLRGEETQYF. The CDR3 coding sequence is TGTGCCAGCAGTAATACCCTCCGGGGAGAAGAGACCCAGTACTTC. The chain links TRBV27 to TRBJ2-5; TRBD2 might be the D (5 bases). CDR1 is MNHEY and CDR2 is SMNVEV in the germline V gene (reference sequence). The CDR3 contains 15 residues. Trimming stripped 5 bases from V and 3 bases from J, with 16 bases between.

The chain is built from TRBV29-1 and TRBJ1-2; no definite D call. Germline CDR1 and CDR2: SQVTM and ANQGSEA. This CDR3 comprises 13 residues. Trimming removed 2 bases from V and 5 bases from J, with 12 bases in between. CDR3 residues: CSVENFRDYGYTF. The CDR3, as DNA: TGCAGCGTTGAAAACTTCCGGGATTATGGCTACACCTTC.

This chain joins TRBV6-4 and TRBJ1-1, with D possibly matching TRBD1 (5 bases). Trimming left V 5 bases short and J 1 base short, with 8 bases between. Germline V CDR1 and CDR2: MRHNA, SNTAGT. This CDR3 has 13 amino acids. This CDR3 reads CASSSQGNTEAFF. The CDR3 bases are TGTGCCAGCAGTTCTCAGGGGAACACTGAAGCTTTCTTT.

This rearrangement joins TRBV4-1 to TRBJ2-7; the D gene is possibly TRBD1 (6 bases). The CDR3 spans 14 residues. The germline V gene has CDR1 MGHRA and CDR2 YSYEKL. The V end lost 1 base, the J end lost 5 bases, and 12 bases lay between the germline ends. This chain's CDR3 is CASSQATGWNEQYF. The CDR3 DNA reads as TGCGCCAGCAGCCAAGCAACAGGGTGGAACGAGCAGTACTTC.

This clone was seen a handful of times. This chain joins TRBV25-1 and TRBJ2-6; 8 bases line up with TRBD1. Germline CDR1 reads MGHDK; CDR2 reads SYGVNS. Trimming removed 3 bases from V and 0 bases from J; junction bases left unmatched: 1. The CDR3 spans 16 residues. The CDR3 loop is CASSEDRDSGANVLTF. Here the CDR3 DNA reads TGTGCCAGCAGTGAGGACAGGGACTCTGGGGCCAACGTCCTGACTTTC.

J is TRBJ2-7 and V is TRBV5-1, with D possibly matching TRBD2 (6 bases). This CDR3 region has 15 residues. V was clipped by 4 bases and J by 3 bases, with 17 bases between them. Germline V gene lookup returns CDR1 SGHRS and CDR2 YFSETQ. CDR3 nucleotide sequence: TGCGCCAGCAGCGGGGGGACGGCAGACATCTACGAGCAGTACTTC. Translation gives CASSGGTADIYEQYF. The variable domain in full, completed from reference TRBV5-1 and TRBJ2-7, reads KAGVTQTPRYLIKTRGQQVTLSCSPISGHRSVSWYQQTPGQGLQFLFEYFSETQRNKGNFPGRFSGRQFSNSRSEMNVSTLELGDSALYLCASSGGTADIYEQYFGPGTRLTVT.